This TCR beta chain was profiled in a study of Graves' ophthalmopathy and Graves' hyperthyroidism. The TCR beta CDR3 regions underwent amplification from RNA transcripts. First-round RT-PCR relied on HTBI primers, and a second-round multiplex PCR came next. TCRdb processed the multiplex PCR reads anew with MiXCR; each CDR3 protein has one entry. The top ten hold approximately 23% of the sample, which has some 47,000 distinct CDR3 sequences, around 50% seen once. This clonotype was detected ten times or more. Antigen unknown. Moderate-to-severe activity, with CAS ≥3, NOSPECS ≥4 and duration under 3 months, characterized the donors with ophthalmopathy. V was shortened by 2 bases and J by 2 bases, with 11 bases between the two germline ends. Germline V lookup: CDR1 SEHNR, CDR2 FQNEAQ (reference sequence). The CDR3 contains 15 residues. Findings of the study overall: Most expanded clonotypes from thyroid (those above 0.001 frequency) were also found in blood.

Sequencing was done on a sample of peripheral blood. V usage is TRBV7-9 and J usage is TRBJ2-3; D ambiguous. This clonotype originated in an adult man with Graves' ophthalmopathy. The CDR3: CASSLRQLNTDTQYF. CDR3 sequence (DNA): TGTGCCAGCAGCTTACGTCAACTGAACACAGATACGCAGTATTTT. Full variable domain (outside the CDR3, taken from reference TRBV7-9 and TRBJ2-3): DTGVSQNPRHKITKRGQNVTFRCDPISEHNRLYWYRQTLGQGPEFLTYFQNEAQLEKSRLLSDRFSAERPKGSFSTLEIQRTEQGDSAMYLCASSLRQLNTDTQYFGPGTRLTVL.